This T cell receptor (beta chain) is from a study of T cell repertoires in cytomegalovirus infection. Background on the study: Used in the study were CMV epitopes, some recently identified and HLA-C-restricted, others well-studied and HLA-B-restricted.

One entry per CDR3 protein, called by TCRdb with MiXCR from the reads. Of 380,000 or so distinct CDR3 sequences listed, about 35% are singletons. Study-level findings and limits: Based on cumulative public TCR beta family frequency, carriers of CMV plus the relevant HLA were identified. Dominating the ex vivo response were HLA-C-restricted CMV-specific TCR beta clonotypes.

This clonotype was recorded a few times. Its target is not known. Germline V gives CDR1 MGHRA, CDR2 YSYEKL. CDR3 length: 16 residues. V was pared by 2 bases and J by 5 bases, with 7 bases of the junction left unmatched. The gene calls are TRBV4-1 and TRBJ2-5, with 11 positions matching TRBD2. The input for sequencing was cultured PBMCs, taken from culture after CMV antigen stimulation. The origin of this receptor is a human donor in good health (CMV status not recorded). Some clones in this sample may be carry-over from other donors' samples. CDR3 loop: CASSQRLAGLTETQYF. In nucleotides, the CDR3 is TGCGCCAGCAGCCAACGACTAGCGGGACTTACGGAGACCCAGTACTTC.